This T cell receptor beta chain originates from a study of CD8 T cells in Susac syndrome. In the study overall: Within the sequenced group of Susac syndrome patients, roughly six showed active disease and about 8 were in remission. Study outcomes and limitations: Maximal CD8+ clonal expansion in Susac was observed within TEMRA cells and among active patients.

RNA in amounts of roughly 0.5 to 1 ug was reverse transcribed with random hexamers. Amplification of the TCR beta CDR3 was carried out by immunoSEQ multiplex PCR, which spanned a total of 54 Vbeta and 13 Jbeta segments. TCRdb re-called the immunoSEQ multiplex PCR reads through MiXCR, storing one row per CDR3 protein. Of about 53,000 distinct CDR3 sequences listed, 95% are singletons. Details on this clonotype: Its antigen remains unidentified.

The sequencing input was CD8+ T cells from PBMCs. The receptor comes from a human donor with Susac syndrome.

This chain's CDR3 is CSARSRTGGAGKDTQYF. As DNA, the CDR3 is TGCAGTGCTAGGTCGAGGACAGGGGGCGCTGGGAAGGATACGCAGTATTTT. This chain uses TRBV20-1 with TRBJ2-3; 11 bases are a match to TRBD1. The CDR3 has 17 amino acids. Trimming removed 3 bases from V and 6 bases from J; junction bases left unmatched: 14. In germline, CDR1 is DFQATT, CDR2 SNEGSKA (reference sequence).